These 2 T cell receptor beta chains share one sample of origin, sequenced in a study of cytomegalovirus exposure and HLA in healthy donors (dated by TCRdb to about 2017). Library construction relied on the immunoSEQ multiplex PCR assay. A mixture of 60 forward primers for TCR Vbeta segments and 13 reverse primers for TCR Jbeta segments was used in the multiplex PCR. TCRdb retrieved this table from immuneACCESS and kept in-frame rearrangements only. Not all clones are present; in checked studies, unresolved V genes account for under half, and no reason is known for the remainder. Recorded for this sample are about 140,000 clones; 70% to 85% of them occurred a single time. The leading ten clones occupy more than 1.5% of the sample. Sequencing was performed on PBMCs. The origin of the receptors is a woman between 40 and 55 years old in good health and CMV-seronegative.

The V call is TRBV7-2, the J call TRBJ1-6, with 7 bases fitting TRBD1. The germline V gene encodes CDR1 SGHTA and CDR2 FQGNSA. The J segment lost 7 bases and the V segment lost 5 bases, leaving 8 bases of the junction unmatched. CDR3 length: 15 amino acids. The CDR3 nucleotides are TGTGCCAGCAGCCAAAACAGGGGAAACAATTCACCCCTCCACTTT. Residues: CASSQNRGNNSPLHF.

The rearrangement joins TRBV4-2 to TRBJ2-5; D ambiguous. The CDR3 is made up of 14 amino acids. Germline CDR1 LGHNA, CDR2 YNFKEQ. V lost 4 bases to trimming and J lost 5 bases, with 14 bases between them. CDR3 sequence: CASSPEVLEETQYF. The CDR3 region has the DNA TGTGCCAGCAGCCCAGAGGTGTTAGAGGAGACCCAGTACTTC.